This entry lists 25 T cell receptor beta chains sequenced from one sample in a study of tumor and adjacent non-tumor tissue in lung cancer. No cell sorting was done before RNA was extracted from the tissue. The normal lung tissue was taken more than 3 cm from the tumor edge. The library came from three nested PCR rounds adapted from ARM-PCR protocols. TCRdb reanalysed the multiplex PCR reads using MiXCR and keeps one entry per CDR3 protein. The sample shows 100,000 or so distinct CDR3 sequences, 65% of them seen only once. Sequencing was carried out using distant non-tumor lung tissue. These receptors were obtained from a man aged 25 to 45 with non-small cell lung cancer.

This clonotype has more than one count but fewer than ten. Its ends do not fully match the called genes, so a read error is possible. V gene TRBV11-2 combines with J gene TRBJ2-7; D unresolved. Germline loops: CDR1 SGHAT, CDR2 FQNNGV. The CDR3 runs to 11 residues. The CDR3 sequence is CASGFYYEQYF. CDR3 nucleotide sequence: TGTGCCAGCGGCTTTTATTACGAGCAGTACTTC. The variable domain in full, completed from reference TRBV11-2 and TRBJ2-7, reads EAGVAQSPRYKIIEKRQSVAFWCNPISGHATLYWYQQILGQGPKLLIQFQNNGVVDDSQLPKDRFSAERLKGVDSTLKIQPAKLEDSAVYLCASGFYYEQYFGPGTRLTVT.

Note on this clonotype: Without the conserved terminal phenylalanine or tryptophan, this CDR3 likely stems from a read error. It is unclear where the CDR3 begins or ends on the DNA, so no DNA is shown, and the CDR3 is as TCRdb lists it. This chain links TRBV29-1 with TRBJ1-2; TRBD1 is the table's D call and was not checked against the DNA. 13 amino acids form the CDR3, both terminal residues included. CDR1 is SQVTM and CDR2 is ANQGSEA in the germline V gene. The CDR3 sequence is CSTSDSRVYGYTL.

The chain couples TRBV7-9 to TRBJ1-1, with D tentatively TRBD1 (6 bases). Germline V gene sequence: CDR1 SEHNR, CDR2 FQNEAQ (reference sequence). This CDR3 spans 14 amino acids. Trimming took off 5 bases at V and 4 bases at J, with 14 bases between the two ends. The CDR3 nucleotides read TGTGCCAGCAGCCGAGGTGTAGGGGGCACTGAAGCTTTCTTT. Translation: CASSRGVGGTEAFF. The full variable domain, rest sourced from reference TRBV7-9 and TRBJ1-1, is DTGVSQNPRHKITKRGQNVTFRCDPISEHNRLYWYRQTLGQGPEFLTYFQNEAQLEKSRLLSDRFSAERPKGSFSTLEIQRTEQGDSAMYLCASSRGVGGTEAFFGQGTRLTVV.

This clonotype was found once. Since a much larger clone is just one base distant, this may be a read error. The CDR3: CASGSFKALQETQYF. The CDR3, as DNA: TGTGCTAGTGGCAGCTTCAAGGCACTACAAGAGACCCAGTACTTC. The chain combines TRBV12-5 with TRBJ2-5; D remains ambiguous. The V gene's germline CDR1 is LGHNT and CDR2 FRNRAP. This CDR3 comprises 15 residues. Trimming cost V 6 bases and J 2 bases, with 16 bases left between them.

Concerning this clonotype: No conserved phenylalanine or tryptophan is present at the end of the CDR3, so a read error is the likely explanation. The DNA is omitted, as the CDR3 cannot be located on it reliably, and the CDR3 follows TCRdb's listing. This chain links TRBV29-1 with TRBJ2-1; the tabulated D call, TRBD1, remains unverified against the DNA. Germline lookup yields CDR1 SQVTM and CDR2 ANQGSEA. Ends included, the CDR3 has 15 residues. The CDR3 sequence is CSVEVPAGPYNEEFL.

On this clonotype: Its ends do not fully match the called genes, so a read error is possible. The CDR3 spells CASSRDSLSYNERFF. DNA for the CDR3: TGTGCCAGCAGTCGGGACAGTTTGTCCTACAATGAGCGGTTCTTC. The rearrangement uses TRBV5-4 and TRBJ2-1; 7 bases match TRBD1. The CDR3 has 15 amino acids. Germline CDR1 SGHNT, CDR2 YYREEE (reference sequence).

The V and J genes are TRBV6-1 and TRBJ2-7; TRBD2 aligns across 9 bases. Germline V gene data show CDR1 as MNHNS and CDR2 as SASEGT. This CDR3 comprises 17 residues. After removal of 1 base from V and 3 bases from J, the junction contained 10 bases not matched to a gene. CDR3 residues: CASSEVAGVPGSYEQYF. In DNA form, the CDR3 reads TGTGCCAGCAGTGAAGTAGCGGGAGTTCCCGGAAGCTACGAGCAGTACTTC.

Details on this clonotype: One end of the junction varies from germline; a read error may be responsible. The rearrangement links TRBV12-3 or TRBV12-4 to TRBJ2-1; perhaps TRBD1 as D (5 bases). The CDR3 has 14 residues. As DNA, the CDR3 is TGTGCCAGCAGTCAGGGAAGTTTCTGCAATGAGCAGTCCTTC. Residues: CASSQGSFCNEQSF.

As concerns this clonotype: One base away lies a much larger clone, so this may be a sequencing read error. The gene calls are TRBV12-3 or TRBV12-4 and TRBJ2-7, with 7 bases fitting TRBD1. This CDR3 comprises 13 residues. V lost 5 bases to trimming and J lost 4 bases; unmatched junction nucleotides: 5. DNA of the CDR3: TGTGCCAGCAGTCAGACAGGGAGATACGAGCAGTACTTC. Its translation is CASSQTGRYEQYF.

Worth noting for this clonotype: The germline gene is not matched at one end of the junction; a read error may be the cause. The chain has TRBV4-1 and TRBJ2-7, with no clear D. This CDR3 is 16 amino acids long. Germline CDR1 is MGHRA and CDR2 is YSYEKL. The CDR3 reads CASSLDETEGTYEQYF. The CDR3 DNA sequence: TGTGCCAGCAGCCTAGATGAGACGGAAGGGACCTACGAGCAGTACTTC.

Remarks on this clonotype: A much larger clone lies a single base off, so this may be a read error. The V call is TRBV12-3 or TRBV12-4, the J call TRBJ1-5, with D tentatively TRBD1 (5 bases). CDR3 length equals 14 residues. The CDR3 sequence is CASSPGFSNQPLHF. CDR3 in DNA: TGTGCCAGCAGTCCAGGGTTTAGCAATCAGCCCCTGCATTTT.

Concerning this clonotype itself: One end of the junction varies from germline; a read error may be responsible. The chain links TRBV11-2 to TRBJ2-5; 9 bases agree with TRBD2. This CDR3 spans 15 amino acids. Germline CDR1 reads SGHAT; CDR2 reads FQNNGV. This chain's CDR3 is CGSSIIAGVGETRYF. CDR3 coding DNA: TGTGGCAGCAGTATAATAGCGGGAGTGGGGGAGACCCGGTACTTC.

Comments on this clonotype: A junction boundary mismatches the germline segment, possibly from a read error. This chain uses TRBV11-3 with TRBJ2-4; the D gene is possibly TRBD1 (5 bases). This CDR3 is 16 amino acids long. Looked up from germline, CDR1 is SGHNT and CDR2 is YENEEA. The CDR3 DNA sequence: TGTACCAGCACCCACTCAGGCAGGGCGACCAAAGACATTCAATACTTC. Protein product: CTSTHSGRATKDIQYF. Filled out from reference TRBV11-3 and TRBJ2-4, the complete variable domain reads EAGVVQSPRYKIIEKKQPVAFWCNPISGHNTLYWYLQNLGQGPELLIRYENEEAVDDSQLPKDRFSAERLKGVDSTLKIQPAELGDSAVYLCTSTHSGRATKDIQYFGAGTRLSVL.

This clonotype came up many times. The chain joins TRBV6-5 to TRBJ2-3; D is unclear. V lost 7 bases and J 2 bases, leaving 10 bases between the germline ends. CDR3 length: 13 amino acids. Germline lookup yields CDR1 MNHEY and CDR2 SVGAGI. CDR3 protein: CASKRPITDTQYF. The CDR3 DNA reads TGTGCCAGCAAAAGACCCATCACAGATACGCAGTATTTT.

In regard to this clonotype: A junction boundary mismatches the germline segment, possibly from a read error. This chain's CDR3 is CASNPIAEPYQETQYF. The DNA for the CDR3 is TGTGCAAGCAACCCGATAGCGGAACCGTACCAAGAGACCCAGTACTTC. The chain employs TRBV5-8 and TRBJ2-5; possibly TRBD2 for D (6 bases). CDR3 size: 16 residues. Germline lookup yields CDR1 SGHTS and CDR2 YDEGEE. Drawing the rest from reference TRBV5-8 and TRBJ2-5, the complete variable domain is EAGVTQSPTHLIKTRGQQATLRCSPISGHTSVYWYQQALGLGLQFLLWYDEGEERNRGNFPPRFSGRQFPNYSSELNVNALELEDSALYLCASNPIAEPYQETQYFGPGTRLLVL.

As regards this clonotype: One junction end disagrees with the germline gene, perhaps due to a read error. V gene TRBV20-1 combines with J gene TRBJ2-7; 7 positions agree with TRBD1. Germline loops: CDR1 DFQATT, CDR2 SNEGSKA (reference sequence). The CDR3 has 16 residues. This CDR3 is CNARPRDSGNSYEQYF. CDR3 bases: TGCAATGCTAGACCCAGGGACAGTGGGAACTCCTACGAGCAGTACTTC.

Within the sample, this clonotype is medium-sized. The chain has TRBV29-1 and TRBJ2-7, with 10 bases that match TRBD1. V was pared by 4 bases and J by 0 bases, with 3 bases of the junction left unmatched. This CDR3 is built from 14 residues. Germline V gene sequence: CDR1 SQVTM, CDR2 ANQGSEA. CDR3 sequence reads: CSVGGTGDSYEQYF. The CDR3 DNA sequence: TGCAGCGTTGGGGGGACAGGGGACTCCTACGAGCAGTACTTC.

This clonotype was observed a handful of times. The junction departs from the called germline gene at one end, perhaps through a read error. The chain is built from TRBV12-3 or TRBV12-4 and TRBJ2-1, with a weak D call TRBD1 (5 bases). The CDR3 totals 18 residues. The CDR3 reads CASSKPRQRSPLYNEHFF. CDR3 coding DNA: TGTGCCAGCAGTAAACCGCGACAGAGATCCCCCCTCTACAATGAGCATTTCTTC.

This chain links TRBV6-1 with TRBJ2-3; 9 bases fit TRBD2. CDR3 length equals 18 residues. With 5 bases clipped from V and 5 bases from J, the junction kept 17 bases outside the gene matches. CDR1 is MNHNS and CDR2 is SASEGT in the germline V gene. The CDR3 DNA sequence: TGTGCCAGCAGTAAAGGCTGGACTAGCGCATACGGGGGAGATACGCAGTATTTT. Its translation: CASSKGWTSAYGGDTQYF.

This clonotype has just one count. At one boundary the junction diverges from the germline segment, which might be a read error. The chain has TRBV29-1 and TRBJ2-3; D is perhaps TRBD2 (5 bases). Germline CDR1 and CDR2: SQVTM and ANQGSEA. The CDR3 loop spans 14 amino acids. CDR3 bases: TGTAGCGTTGAGATGTTTCCTATCACAGATACGCAGTATTTT. Translated, it gives CSVEMFPITDTQYF.

About this clonotype: Being one base from a much bigger clone, this may be a read error. The rearrangement uses TRBV4-1 and TRBJ2-2; a weak D match, TRBD2 (6 bases). From germline, CDR1 is MGHRA and CDR2 YSYEKL. This CDR3 has 17 residues. As DNA, the CDR3 is TGCGTCAGCAGCCAAGATCTACCTAGCGTTAGTACCGGGGAGCTGTTTTTT. Encoded protein: CVSSQDLPSVSTGELFF.

For this clonotype: With a much larger clone just one base away, this may be a read error. For the CDR3, the DNA is TGTGCTAGTGGTTTGGGGCGACTGAACACCGGGGGGCTGTTTTTT. Translation: CASGLGRLNTGGLFF. The chain recombines TRBV12-5 with TRBJ2-2, with D possibly being TRBD2 (6 bases). CDR1 and CDR2 (germline): LGHNT, FRNRAP. This CDR3 comprises 15 residues.

This clonotype has only a few counts. This sequence may be a read error, since a much larger clone differs from it by one base. This chain joins TRBV20-1 and TRBJ1-2; possibly TRBD1 for D (6 bases). Germline V gene sequence: CDR1 DFQATT, CDR2 SNEGSKA (reference sequence). The CDR3 has 11 amino acids. Written as DNA, the CDR3 is TGCAGGGGGGCAGGGATTTATGGCTACACCTTC. Protein: CRGAGIYGYTF.

This clonotype is medium-sized. The rearrangement joins TRBV11-2 to TRBJ2-3; D unresolved. With 2 bases removed from V and 0 bases from J, the gap between germline ends came to 6 bases. This CDR3 is built from 14 residues. Germline loops: CDR1 SGHAT, CDR2 FQNNGV. CDR3 bases: TGTGCCAGCAGCTTATTCGACAGCACAGATACGCAGTATTTT. Its translation is CASSLFDSTDTQYF.

As concerns this clonotype: Germline is not matched at one junction end, which may reflect a read error. The CDR3 region has the DNA TGTGACAGCATTTCGGGGGACACCCGGGGTACAGATACGCAGTATTTT. It is translated as CDSISGDTRGTDTQYF. The V gene is TRBV6-5, the J gene TRBJ2-3; D tentatively reads TRBD1 or TRBD2 (6 bases each). The CDR3 spans 16 residues. CDR1 is MNHEY and CDR2 is SVGAGI in the germline V gene.